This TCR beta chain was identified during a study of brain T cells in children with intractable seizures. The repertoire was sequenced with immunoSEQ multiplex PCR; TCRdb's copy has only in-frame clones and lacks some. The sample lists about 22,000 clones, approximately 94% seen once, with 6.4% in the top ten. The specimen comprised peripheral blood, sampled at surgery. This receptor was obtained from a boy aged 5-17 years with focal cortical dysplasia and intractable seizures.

The CDR3 nucleotides read TGTGCCAGCAGCCCGGGATTGGGCGACGAGCAGTACTTC. Translation gives CASSPGLGDEQYF. The chain has TRBV9 and TRBJ2-7; weak D call: TRBD2 (5 bases). Germline lookup yields CDR1 SGDLS and CDR2 YYNGEE. This CDR3 is 13 amino acids long. Trimming cost V 4 bases and J 5 bases, with 13 bases left between them. Looking up the rest from reference TRBV9 and TRBJ2-7 gives the full variable domain: DSGVTQTPKHLITATGQRVTLRCSPRSGDLSVYWYQQSLDQGLQFLIQYYNGEERAKGNILERFSAQQFPDLHSELNLSSLELGDSALYFCASSPGLGDEQYFGPGTRLTVT.